These T cell receptor beta chains were read from a single sample in a study of T-cell memory formation after mild COVID-19. TCRdb analysed the 5' RACE reads with MiXCR anew, one entry per CDR3 protein. This sample has over 350,000 distinct CDR3 sequences; 16% occur once, and the top ten carry 20% to 25%. The sample comprised PBMCs or a T cell subset sorted from them (not recorded which). These receptors all come from a man between 18 and 29 years old who had mild COVID-19 (a few samples of this study predate the infection). Cell type and time point are not known. The CDR3 runs from the conserved cysteine through the conserved F or W. D genes are given only for firm matches. Some rows have no size entry. The others give once, few or many, or a class for an expanded clone.

j_call cdr3_length d_call clone_size v_call cdr3_nt cdr3_aa
TRBJ1-2 12 . many TRBV29-1 TGCAGCGTTGAAGAACAGCCCCTGCGCTACACCTTC CSVEEQPLRYTF
TRBJ1-2 15 TRBD1 few TRBV3-1 TGTGCCAGCAGCCAAGAGGCCGCAGGGGGGTATGGCTACACCTTC CASSQEAAGGYGYTF
TRBJ1-2 13 . . TRBV7-2 TGTGCCAGCAGCCGTCCTACCTTGGGCGGCTACACCTTC CASSRPTLGGYTF
TRBJ2-1 15 TRBD2 . TRBV20-1 TGCAGTGCTAGGGTCCTAGCGGGGGGAAACAATGAGCAGTTCTTC CSARVLAGGNNEQFF
TRBJ1-2 13 . . TRBV6-5 TGTGCCAGCAGTCCCACGGGGGACTATGGCTACACCTTC CASSPTGDYGYTF
TRBJ1-1 13 . few TRBV3-1 TGTGCCAGCAGCCAAACGTCCAACACTGAAGCTTTCTTT CASSQTSNTEAFF
TRBJ2-2 12 . . TRBV5-1 TGCGCCAGCAGCTTGGCAGGCAGCGAGCTGTTTTTT CASSLAGSELFF
TRBJ1-4 14 . . TRBV5-1 TGCGCCAGCAGCTCAGCCCCCCCCTATGAAAAACTGTTTTTT CASSSAPPYEKLFF
TRBJ2-2 16 TRBD2 . TRBV6-5 TGTGCCAGCCTAACTAGCGGGGGAGCGAACACCGGGGAGCTGTTTTTT CASLTSGGANTGELFF
TRBJ2-2 14 . few TRBV12-3/TRBV12-4 TGTGCCAGCAGCCCGACAGAACACACCGGGGAGCTGTTTTTT CASSPTEHTGELFF
TRBJ1-1 18 . once TRBV7-8 TGTGCCAGCAGCCCGATTAGGGGAGGCTCGAGACTAAACACTGAAGCTTTCTTT CASSPIRGGSRLNTEAFF
TRBJ1-6 16 . few TRBV7-3 TGTGCCAGCAGCTTAATGGAGAGCTCCTATAATTCACCCCTCCACTTT CASSLMESSYNSPLHF
TRBJ2-5 16 TRBD2 few TRBV6-2/TRBV6-3 TGTGCCAGCAGTTCTCTAGCGGGGGAGGGCCAAGAGACCCAGTACTTC CASSSLAGEGQETQYF
TRBJ2-3 17 . few TRBV28 TGTGCCAGCAGTTTATTCATCAGGGGCGATGGGGCAGATACGCAGTATTTT CASSLFIRGDGADTQYF
TRBJ2-6 16 . . TRBV21-1 TGTGCCGGGGGGCGGGACAGGTCGACTGGGGCCAACGTCCTGACTTTC CAGGRDRSTGANVLTF
TRBJ2-1 13 . many TRBV7-3 TGTGCCAGCAGCCAACAGGGCGGTAATGAGCAGTTCTTC CASSQQGGNEQFF
TRBJ2-2 16 . few TRBV11-2 TGTGCCAGCACCCACCTAGGGGGGGGGGCAACCGGGGAGCTGTTTTTT CASTHLGGGATGELFF
TRBJ2-5 15 . many TRBV5-1 TGCGCCAGCAGCACCGGAACCAGGCCTGAAGAGACCCAGTACTTC CASSTGTRPEETQYF
TRBJ2-7 17 TRBD1 . TRBV2 TGTGCCAGCAGTGAAGTGCCCCCCGGACAGGGCGTATACGAGCAGTACTTC CASSEVPPGQGVYEQYF
TRBJ1-1 12 . few TRBV6-2/TRBV6-3 TGTGCCAGCAGTTACAGGAGGACTGAAGCTTTCTTT CASSYRRTEAFF
TRBJ2-7 11 . . TRBV6-5 TGTGCCAGCAGCCGATATGACGAGCAGTACTTC CASSRYDEQYF
TRBJ1-3 16 . . TRBV7-2 TGTGCCAGCAGCCCGGGCAGACCGAGCTCTGGAAACACCATATATTTT CASSPGRPSSGNTIYF
TRBJ2-3 13 . . TRBV24-1 TGTGCCACCAGTGATCCCTACACAGATACGCAGTATTTT CATSDPYTDTQYF
TRBJ2-1 14 TRBD2 . TRBV10-3 TGTGCCATCGGAGATAGCGGGGGGGCGAATGAGCAGTTCTTC CAIGDSGGANEQFF
TRBJ2-5 12 . . TRBV24-1 TGTGCCACCGCCGTGGGTCCCGAGACCCAGTACTTC CATAVGPETQYF
TRBJ1-6 15 TRBD1 few TRBV6-5 TGTGCCAGCAGTTACTCGACGACAGGGAGTTCACCCCTCCACTTT CASSYSTTGSSPLHF